This record covers a single T cell receptor (beta chain). Its specificity is not known. The repertoire was sequenced with immunoSEQ multiplex PCR; TCRdb's copy has only in-frame clones and lacks some. The data hold under 140,000 clones, with approximately 87% observed a single time. These data come from a study of cytomegalovirus exposure and HLA in healthy donors. In the study overall: The 120 or so validation repertoires were produced on the same platform as the 670 or so repertoires of the first cohort. This was reported in a later analysis.

Study-wide points: Listed as cytomegalovirus-associated were over 150 TCR beta chains. Later, an analysis found that TCR clusters from the first cohort tended to co-occur in the roughly 120 validation repertoires. Reports showed the classifier diagnosing cytomegalovirus status with high specificity and sensitivity.

The material sequenced was PBMCs. The receptor was derived from a woman aged 25 to 45 in good health and CMV-seropositive.

The CDR3 DNA reads as TGCGCCAGCAGCTTTAGGGGTATCGAGACCCAGTACTTC. This gives the protein CASSFRGIETQYF. The V call is TRBV5-1, the J call TRBJ2-5; D may be TRBD1 (5 bases). Germline CDR1 is SGHRS and CDR2 is YFSETQ. This CDR3 comprises 13 residues. Trimming took 2 bases from V and 5 from J, leaving 10 bases between them.